A single sample gave rise to the 12 T cell receptor beta chains below, sequenced in a study of PD-1 blockade in classical Hodgkin lymphoma. Clones were sequenced by immunoSEQ multiplex PCR, and TCRdb holds only the in-frame ones, with some missing. The table lists more than 40,000 clones, approximately 80% of them singletons. The time point: cycle 4 day 1 (C4D1), after 5 to 7 weeks of nivolumab. Following autologous stem cell transplantation, relapse occurred in every patient, and exposure to brentuximab vedotin varied. Material: peripheral blood mononuclear cells (PBMCs), obtained before the fourth cycle of nivolumab. The receptors shown here come from a human donor with classical Hodgkin lymphoma.

For this clone: This sample also contains other DNA sequences that code for the same CDR3. The chain links TRBV6-4 to TRBJ1-1; D not certain. V was trimmed by 5 bases and J by 1 base, leaving 8 bases between them. Germline assignment: CDR1 MRHNA and CDR2 SNTAGT. The CDR3 extends over 13 amino acids. The CDR3, as DNA: TGTGCCAGCAGTCGGACGGGGAACACTGAAGCTTTCTTT. Its translation: CASSRTGNTEAFF.

This CDR3 reads CASSMDRANQYF. For the CDR3, the DNA is TGTGCCAGTAGTATGGACAGGGCGAATCAGTACTTC. This chain joins TRBV19 and TRBJ2-4; 8 bases map to TRBD1. The CDR3 spans 12 residues. V shed 3 bases, J shed 12 bases, and the junction held 4 bases outside the gene matches. Per germline, CDR1 LNHDA and CDR2 SQIVND (reference sequence). The full variable domain, with the rest looked up from reference TRBV19 and TRBJ2-4, is DGGITQSPKYLFRKEGQNVTLSCEQNLNHDAMYWYRQDPGQGLRLIYYSQIVNDFQKGDIAEGYSVSREKKESFPLTVTSAQKNPTAFYLCASSMDRANQYFGAGTRLSVL.

The V call is TRBV10-3, the J call TRBJ1-4; weak D call: TRBD1 (5 bases). V was clipped by 3 bases and J by 8 bases, with 13 bases between them. Per germline, CDR1 ENHRY and CDR2 SYGVKD. This CDR3 is built from 14 residues. DNA of the CDR3: TGTGCCATCAGTGACGAGGGGATCGACGAAAAACTGTTTTTT. Encoded protein: CAISDEGIDEKLFF.

V gene TRBV6-6 combines with J gene TRBJ2-2, with D tentatively TRBD1 or TRBD2 (5 bases each). The CDR3 consists of 13 residues. Germline lookup yields CDR1 MNHNY and CDR2 SVGAGI (reference sequence). Trimming took 6 bases from V and 7 from J, leaving 12 bases between them. The CDR3 reads CASSIGDRGELFF. CDR3 DNA sequence: TGTGCCAGCAGCATCGGGGACCGCGGGGAGCTGTTTTTT.

This clone was observed a single time. The chain joins TRBV7-2 to TRBJ2-1; a possible D gene is TRBD2 (6 bases). V was shortened by 2 bases and J by 10 bases, with 9 bases between the two germline ends. Germline CDR1 and CDR2: SGHTA and FQGNSA. This CDR3 is built from 12 residues. CDR3 protein: CASSLIGREQFF. The CDR3 nucleotides are TGTGCCAGCAGCTTAATTGGGAGGGAGCAGTTCTTC.

This clone was seen only once. This chain joins TRBV9 and TRBJ2-2, with TRBD2 matching 11 bases. V lost 4 bases, J lost 3 bases, and 17 bases stayed unmatched. CDR1 and CDR2 (germline): SGDLS, YYNGEE. CDR3 size: 20 residues. This CDR3 is CASSPRRGLAAQKYTGELFF. The CDR3 DNA reads TGTGCCAGCAGCCCCCGCCGGGGACTAGCGGCCCAGAAGTACACCGGGGAGCTGTTTTTT.

The chain is built from TRBV18 and TRBJ1-5; D gene unclear. V was shortened by 3 bases and J by 2 bases, with 8 bases between the two germline ends. Looked up from germline, CDR1 is KGHSH and CDR2 is LQKENI. The CDR3 is 14 residues long. The CDR3 DNA follows: TGTGCCAGCTCACCGGGGTTCCGCAATCAGCCCCAGCATTTT. Its protein is CASSPGFRNQPQHF.

The chain is built from TRBV7-9 and TRBJ1-1, with 9 bases that match TRBD1. Germline V gene lookup returns CDR1 SEHNR and CDR2 FQNEAQ (reference sequence). This CDR3 has 16 residues. With V trimmed by 3 bases and J by 4 bases, 9 bases remained unmatched. The CDR3 loop is CASSFVPGQGATEAFF. Written as DNA, the CDR3 is TGTGCCAGCAGCTTCGTGCCGGGACAGGGTGCCACTGAAGCTTTCTTT.

The table lists this clone with a few counts. The rearrangement joins TRBV5-6 to TRBJ1-5; maybe TRBD1 (5 bases). Trimming pared 2 bases from V and 8 bases from J, leaving 14 bases between. The CDR3 totals 14 residues. Germline V CDR1 and CDR2: SGHDT, YYEEEE. CDR3 in amino acids: CASSFRQPGEPQHF. CDR3 nucleotides: TGTGCCAGCAGCTTCCGACAGCCCGGGGAGCCCCAGCATTTT.

The chain combines TRBV7-2 with TRBJ1-4, with D maybe TRBD1 (5 bases). This CDR3 is built from 15 residues. Per germline, CDR1 SGHTA and CDR2 FQGNSA. Trimming took off 5 bases at V and 5 bases at J, with 15 bases between the two ends. CDR3 region: CASSPIGQRNEKLFF. In DNA, the CDR3 is TGTGCCAGCAGCCCTATAGGACAAAGAAATGAAAAACTGTTTTTT.

The rearrangement links TRBV27 to TRBJ2-7; unclear D gene. The V gene lost 9 bases and the J gene lost 3 bases, with 15 bases spanning the gap. The CDR3 runs 13 residues. Germline CDR1 is MNHEY and CDR2 is SMNVEV (reference sequence). The CDR3 region is CASSLSWRYEQYF. The CDR3 DNA sequence: TGTGCCAGTAGTCTGTCCTGGCGCTACGAGCAGTACTTC.

The V gene is TRBV7-9, the J gene TRBJ2-2; a possible D gene is TRBD1 (5 bases). Trimming left V 5 bases short and J 9 bases short, with 13 bases between. CDR1 is SEHNR and CDR2 is FQNEAQ in the germline V gene (reference sequence). The CDR3 runs 13 residues. CDR3: CASSVDSVWELFF. In DNA, the CDR3 is TGTGCCAGCAGCGTCGACAGTGTCTGGGAGCTGTTTTTT.